The T cell receptor (beta chain) under discussion was sequenced for a study of breast tumors, draining lymph nodes, adjacent tissues. The germline V gene encodes CDR1 MNHEY and CDR2 SVGEGT. The CDR3 length is 12 residues. V lost 7 bases, J lost 5 bases, and 11 bases lay in between. Breast cancer patients provided tissue from their axillary draining lymph nodes. TCRdb recomputed calls from the multiplex PCR reads with MiXCR, one row per CDR3 protein. Of fewer than 140,000 distinct CDR3 sequences in the sample, about 30% were seen once. Study observations and caveats: Compared with lymph nodes, tumors were less diverse; compared with nontumor tissue, more.

This clonotype appeared many times. Antigen: not known. The chain couples TRBV6-2 or TRBV6-3 to TRBJ2-5, with D possibly being TRBD1 (5 bases). The sequenced sample was axillary lymph node tissue. This TCR derives from a female donor with breast cancer. Some clones in this sample may be carry-over from other donors' samples. CDR3 amino acids: CASTWGLETQYF. CDR3 bases: TGTGCCAGCACCTGGGGCTTGGAGACCCAGTACTTC.